This T cell receptor (beta chain) was recorded in a study of beta chain features in type 1 diabetes. Study findings and constraints: Whether TCRB rearrangement is influenced by HLA type went unresolved here. The study found fewer insertions and more deletions at VDJ junctions in type 1 diabetes patients.

V lost 4 bases and J lost 5, with 14 bases in between. Per germline, CDR1 MGHRA and CDR2 YSYEKL. This CDR3 has 14 amino acids. Each donor gave one heparinised blood draw averaging about 110 mL. The entirety of the isolated RNA underwent reverse transcription, so expressed TCRB transcripts were sequenced. Clones were sequenced by immunoSEQ multiplex PCR, and TCRdb holds only the in-frame ones, with some missing. The table has about 410,000 clones, approximately 15% seen once; the top ten hold roughly 0.033%. A note on this clone: Its antigen is currently unknown.

The chain employs TRBV4-1 and TRBJ2-5; unclear D gene. The TCR was taken from a man younger than 40 in good health. The sequenced sample was naive CD4+ T cells from blood. This CDR3 is CASSPGLGEETQYF. The CDR3 coding sequence is TGCGCCAGCAGCCCCGGATTAGGTGAGGAGACCCAGTACTTC.